Listed here is a single T cell receptor beta chain. Its target antigen remains unknown. Reading the germline V gene gives CDR1 SQVTM and CDR2 ANQGSEA. From the cysteine up to the phenylalanine, the CDR3 has a length of 13 residues. No DNA is given. Each CD8+ T cell subset was flow-sorted in triplicate, and 300,000 cells per subset were placed directly into RLT lysis buffer. To keep memory contaminants out, a stringent definition of naive CD8+ T cells was applied: CD45RO-CCR7+CD27+CD95-. Peripheral blood mononuclear cells were isolated from buffy coats using standard density gradient centrifugation. Naive CXCR3-negative and CXCR3-positive CD8+ T cells were flow-sorted on a FACSAria III. Total RNA was extracted from sorted cells with an RNeasy Mini Kit. This record belongs to a study of CXCR3-negative and CXCR3-positive naive CD8 T cells (dated by TCRdb to the late 2010s). At the level of the whole study: In total, about 150 million TRB reads were obtained, corresponding to roughly 1.5 +/- 0.3 million reads per library. Diversity and physicochemical repertoire analyses were performed on about a dozen donors pooled from two independent experiments. Naive subsets from roughly 5 donors and memory cells from 3 donors were included in the TRBV-TRBJ cluster analysis. General conclusions and limits of the study: Compared with CXCR3-negative naive cells, CXCR3-positive naive cells had TRB CDR3s with higher hydrophobicity (lower Kidera factor 4), lower energy, and higher strength and volume indices. Because CXCR3 expression was partially decreased after cryopreservation, freshly isolated PBMCs were used for most assays. Surface CD5, linked to self-reactivity in mice, was comparable between naive subsets; TCR interaction strength was therefore also inferred from TRB CDR3 physicochemical properties. Repertoire diversity was comparably high in both naive subsets but much lower in memory CD8+ T cells. Within the same donor, TRBV-TRBJ usage looked similar between naive CXCR3-negative and CXCR3-positive cells, but memory cells had distinct patterns.

TCRdb shows the sequencer as NextSeq 550. The Human TCR Profiling Kit (MiLaboratory) was used to prepare UMI-labeled 5' RACE TRB cDNA libraries. The full amount of extracted RNA was used for cDNA synthesis, and the full amount of resulting cDNA was used for PCR amplification. Libraries were prepared in parallel using an identical number of PCR cycles. Under the source paper's analysis protocol: With a requirement of at least two reads per UMI, MIGEC and MiXCR extracted about 50,000 +/- 10,000 unique UMI-labeled TRB cDNA molecules per library. On average, approximately 40,000 +/- 10,000 functional in-frame TRB CDR3 nucleotide clonotypes lacking stop codons were found per library. After each sample was downsampled to 5000 UMI-labeled TRB molecules, VDJtools was used to calculate diversity metrics such as normalized Shannon-Wiener and Chao1. VDJtools was used to calculate clonotype-size-weighted physicochemical properties of the central five CDR3 residues, namely interaction energy, strength, volume and Kidera factor 4. The reads went through TCRdb reprocessing, and each CDR3 protein sequence gets one entry with no DNA. TCRdb's processing, not the study's, gives the V and J calls here. Per the sample table, the count is roughly 99,000 distinct CDR3 sequences. About 1% of the sample comes from the top ten.

The chain links TRBV29-1 with TRBJ2-7. The sample taken for sequencing was naive CXCR3+ CD8+ T cells from blood. The label giving this sample's cell subset or site can be read as: CD45RO-CCR7+CD27+CD95- naive CD8+ T cells expressing CXCR3 (TNR3+). This TCR derives from a human donor in good health. Some clones in this sample may be carry-over from other donors' samples. The CDR3 protein is CSASTGDSYEQYF.